Listed below are T cell receptor beta chains from one sample, sequenced in a study of T cell responses to AZD1222 COVID-19 vaccine. Assay: immunoSEQ multiplex PCR; the TCRdb copy retains only in-frame clones and omits some. The table records nearly 110,000 clones, roughly 91% of them present only once. The input for sequencing was peripheral blood, taken 28 days after the second AZD1222 dose. These receptors were obtained from an adult who received the AZD1222 COVID-19 vaccine. The CDR3 runs from the conserved cysteine through the conserved F or W. D genes are given only for firm matches. Not every row has a clone size; where given, it reads once, few, many or a size class.

size	V	D	J	DNA	CDR3
few	TRBV7-2	.	TRBJ2-1	TGTGCCAGCAGCTTAACCCCAGGGGCCTACAATGAGCAGTTCTTC	CASSLTPGAYNEQFF
.	TRBV14	TRBD1	TRBJ1-3	TGTGCCAGCAGCCAAGAAATGGGACAGGGACGGCTTGGAAACACCATATATTTT	CASSQEMGQGRLGNTIYF
.	TRBV4-3	.	TRBJ2-1	TGCGCCAGCAGCCAATCTGTCAGTTCGTACAATGAGCAGTTCTTC	CASSQSVSSYNEQFF
.	TRBV5-1	TRBD1	TRBJ1-3	TGCGCCAGCAGCTACGACGGGACAGGGGGAAACACCATATATTTT	CASSYDGTGGNTIYF
.	TRBV7-2	TRBD2	TRBJ2-1	TGTGCCAGCATGCTAGCGGGGGGCCTCAATGAGCAGTTCTTC	CASMLAGGLNEQFF
many	TRBV7-3	TRBD1	TRBJ2-2	TGTGCCAGCAGCTCGCAGGGGGCTGGTAACACCGGGGAGCTGTTTTTT	CASSSQGAGNTGELFF
few	TRBV6-6	.	TRBJ2-1	TGTGCCAGCAGTTACTGGGGCAATGAGCAGTTCTTC	CASSYWGNEQFF
.	TRBV12-3/TRBV12-4	.	TRBJ1-2	TGTGCCAGCAGTTTGGGGCAGACCAACGGCTACACCTTC	CASSLGQTNGYTF
.	TRBV6-5	TRBD1	TRBJ1-6	TGTGCCAGCAGGACAGGGGCGGTCAATTCACCCCTCCACTTT	CASRTGAVNSPLHF
.	TRBV27	.	TRBJ1-2	TGTGCCAGCAGTTTTACGACAGGCTATGGCTACACCTTC	CASSFTTGYGYTF
.	TRBV7-2	TRBD1	TRBJ1-1	TGTGCCAGCAGCTTAGGCCGGGACAGGGGGCTAGTTTGGGCTGAAGCTTTCTTT	CASSLGRDRGLVWAEAFF
.	TRBV12-5	.	TRBJ2-1	TGTGCTAGTGGTTTGGGCCGAGGGGGGGGTATGCGCAATGAGCAGTTCTTC	CASGLGRGGGMRNEQFF
.	TRBV9	.	TRBJ2-3	TGTGCCAGCAGCCCCCTGGGGGGCCGGGCAGATACGCAGTATTTT	CASSPLGGRADTQYF
.	TRBV18	.	TRBJ1-1	TGTGCCAGCGCAAACGGTGGGGCTGGCACTGAAGCTTTCTTT	CASANGGAGTEAFF
.	TRBV12-3/TRBV12-4	.	TRBJ1-6	TGTGCCAGCAGTTTCTCTGGCTCACCCCTCCACTTT	CASSFSGSPLHF
.	TRBV7-2	.	TRBJ2-3	TGTGCCAGCAGCAAGGCCGGGACCTCCGGCCTAGATACGCAGTATTTT	CASSKAGTSGLDTQYF
few	TRBV11-2	.	TRBJ2-1	TGTGCCAGCAGCTGGCAGGCCGGGACTCCGATGGGTGAGCAGTTCTTC	CASSWQAGTPMGEQFF
.	TRBV18	.	TRBJ1-1	TGTGCCAGCTCACCAGGCGGGAGGCGAGCTTTCTTT	CASSPGGRRAFF
.	TRBV6-2/TRBV6-3	.	TRBJ2-6	TGTGCCAGCAGTTACTCGACCCGCTCTGGGGCCAACGTCCTGACTTTC	CASSYSTRSGANVLTF
.	TRBV29-1	TRBD1	TRBJ2-7	TGCAGCGTTGTTGGACAGGGTGGGATAAACGAGCAGTACTTC	CSVVGQGGINEQYF
.	TRBV29-1	.	TRBJ2-5	TGCAGCGTTTCTATTAACGGACACCTTCAAGAGACCCAGTACTTC	CSVSINGHLQETQYF
.	TRBV5-5	TRBD1	TRBJ2-7	TGTGCCAGCAGCCTAGACAGGGGGGCTTTTAGGGAGCAGTACTTC	CASSLDRGAFREQYF
.	TRBV15	TRBD2	TRBJ2-3	TGTGCCACCAGCAGACGGACTAGAGAATTCCCTCGACCCACAGATACGCAGTATTTT	CATSRRTREFPRPTDTQYF
.	TRBV11-3	.	TRBJ2-2	TGTGCCAGCAGCATATCCGGGGGCTCGGCTAACACCGGGGAGCTGTTTTTT	CASSISGGSANTGELFF
.	TRBV7-2	.	TRBJ1-5	TGTGCCAGCAGCTTAAACTCCGGCCCGGCGGAGCCCCAGCATTTT	CASSLNSGPAEPQHF
.	TRBV5-1	TRBD2	TRBJ2-1	TGCGCCAGCAGCAGCGGGACTTCCTCCTACAATGAGCAGTTCTTC	CASSSGTSSYNEQFF
.	TRBV9	.	TRBJ2-2	TGTGCCAGCAGCGTAGGGACCGGGGAGCTGTTTTTT	CASSVGTGELFF
.	TRBV29-1	.	TRBJ2-7	TGCAGCGTCTCGGGATGGGGGGCCTTCTACGAGCAGTACTTC	CSVSGWGAFYEQYF
.	TRBV10-3	.	TRBJ1-1	TGTGCCATCAGTGAGTCTCAGGGGAACACTGAAGCTTTCTTT	CAISESQGNTEAFF
.	TRBV7-3	TRBD2	TRBJ2-3	TGTGCCAGCAGCTTAACTAGCGGGTTAGATACGCAGTATTTT	CASSLTSGLDTQYF
.	TRBV7-2	.	TRBJ1-1	TGTGCCAGCAACCTAGGTGGGTGGGAGACTGAAGCTTTCTTT	CASNLGGWETEAFF
.	TRBV7-3	TRBD2	TRBJ2-2	TGTGCCAGCAGCCTAACTAGCGGGATAACCGGGGAGCTGTTTTTT	CASSLTSGITGELFF
.	TRBV19	TRBD2	TRBJ2-6	TGTGCCAGCAATAGCGGGGGGGCATCTCTAGGTGGGGCCAACGTCCTGACTTTC	CASNSGGASLGGANVLTF
.	TRBV6-5	TRBD1	TRBJ1-1	TGTGCCAGCAGTTACCGGACAGGAGTTACTGAAGCTTTCTTT	CASSYRTGVTEAFF
.	TRBV6-5	.	TRBJ1-5	TGTGCCAGCAGCCGCGGGCCCGTCGTGGAGCCCCAGCATTTT	CASSRGPVVEPQHF
.	TRBV6-5	.	TRBJ2-1	TGTGCCACCCGGCGGGCCTCCTACAATGAGCAGTTCTTC	CATRRASYNEQFF
.	TRBV30	.	TRBJ2-2	TGTGCCTGGAGGCCACCCCTCCCCGGGGAGCTGTTTTTT	CAWRPPLPGELFF
.	TRBV3-1/TRBV3-2	.	TRBJ1-5	TGTGCCAGCAGCCAGAGTTTCAATCAGCCCCAGCATTTT	CASSQSFNQPQHF
.	TRBV4-2	.	TRBJ2-1	TGTGCCAGCAGCCAAGCCGGGGGCAGCGACGTGGGTGAGCAGTTCTTC	CASSQAGGSDVGEQFF
.	TRBV9	.	TRBJ2-1	TGTGCCAGCAGCGTAGGCCTTTGGCGCGGTGGCAATGAGCAGTTCTTC	CASSVGLWRGGNEQFF
few	TRBV5-1	.	TRBJ1-5	TGCGCCAGCAGCCCTACGGACCCTGGCAATCAGCCCCAGCATTTT	CASSPTDPGNQPQHF
few	TRBV7-6	TRBD1	TRBJ2-2	TGTGCCAGCAGTAAGGGACAGGGCTCCGGGGAGCTGTTTTTT	CASSKGQGSGELFF
few	TRBV5-4	TRBD2	TRBJ2-7	TGTGCCAGCAGCTACCGACTAGCGGGGGCCACCTACGAGCAGTACTTC	CASSYRLAGATYEQYF
.	TRBV11-2	TRBD1	TRBJ1-5	TGTGCCAGCAGCTCACTACAGGGGGTGGGTCAGCCCCAGCATTTT	CASSSLQGVGQPQHF
.	TRBV5-4	TRBD1	TRBJ1-6	TGTGCCAGCAGCTTGTCAGGGGGCGCGGAGGGTTTTAATTCACCCCTCCACTTT	CASSLSGGAEGFNSPLHF
.	TRBV6-5	.	TRBJ2-2	TGTGCCAGCATTCGGGCTTTGAACACCGGGGAGCTGTTTTTT	CASIRALNTGELFF
.	TRBV5-6	.	TRBJ2-7	TGTGCCAGCAGCCTGGGGTTGGAGCAGTACTTC	CASSLGLEQYF
once	TRBV11-3	.	TRBJ2-3	TGTGCCAGCAGCTTAAGTAGGGCAGATACGCAGTATTTT	CASSLSRADTQYF
.	TRBV2	TRBD1	TRBJ2-1	TGTGCCAGCAGTAACAGGGGGCAAGAAGGACAAAAGCAGTTCTTC	CASSNRGQEGQKQFF
.	TRBV19	.	TRBJ1-1	TGTGCCAGTAGTACACAGGTGAACACTGAAGCTTTCTTT	CASSTQVNTEAFF
.	TRBV4-1	TRBD2	TRBJ2-1	TGCGCCAGCAGCCAAGGGACTAGCGGGCCCTACAATGAGCAGTTCTTC	CASSQGTSGPYNEQFF
.	TRBV30	.	TRBJ1-5	TGTGCCTGGAGAGACAGTGGCGGAGCCCAGCATTTT	CAWRDSGGAQHF
.	TRBV12-5	.	TRBJ2-1	TGTGCTAGTGGTTTCTGGCGGGGGCCCACTTCCTACAATGAGCAGTTCTTC	CASGFWRGPTSYNEQFF
.	TRBV5-4	TRBD2	TRBJ2-1	TGTGCCAGCAGCTTGGAGGGAGCGGGGTTAAATACCTTCAGGATCTTC	CASSLEGAGLNTFRIF
once	TRBV5-1	TRBD1	TRBJ1-1	TGCGCCAGCAGCTTGAGGCAGGGGGGTTTTGGGAACACTGAAGCTTTCTTT	CASSLRQGGFGNTEAFF
.	TRBV5-6	TRBD2	TRBJ2-7	TGTGCCAGCAGCCAAGAGGCTAGCGGGGGGGCCAGGTACGAGCAGTACTTC	CASSQEASGGARYEQYF
.	TRBV14	.	TRBJ1-6	TGTGCCAGCAGCTCCCGGGTCGATTCACCCCTCCACTTT	CASSSRVDSPLHF
.	TRBV16	TRBD1	TRBJ2-5	TGTGCCAGCAGCCCCCGGGACAGGGGCGAAGAGACCCAGTACTTC	CASSPRDRGEETQYF
few	TRBV7-8	TRBD1	TRBJ1-6	TGTGCCAGCAGCCGACAGGGCAGCTCCTATAATTCACCCCTCCACTTT	CASSRQGSSYNSPLHF
.	TRBV6-5	.	TRBJ1-2	TGTGCCAGCAGTTACTCCCACAGGGACTATGGCTACACCTTC	CASSYSHRDYGYTF